One sample yielded the 12 T cell receptor beta chains listed below, sequenced in a study of CDR3 diversity in severe acne. In TCRdb, the PCR reads were re-called with MiXCR into one record per CDR3 protein. The sample consists of about 85,000 distinct CDR3 sequences, roughly 52% of them appearing once. The sample consisted of blood. The receptors were gathered from a male donor in good health, serving as a control.

The chain recombines TRBV6-1 with TRBJ2-2; 9 bases are a match to TRBD2. There are 16 residues in the CDR3. The V segment lost 7 bases and the J segment 0 bases; nucleotides outside the gene matches: 6. Germline-derived CDR1 and CDR2 are MNHNS and SASEGT. This chain's CDR3 is CASTESGRPNTGELFF. The CDR3 bases are TGTGCCAGCACGGAAAGCGGGAGGCCGAACACCGGGGAGCTGTTTTTT.

The CDR3 region is CATSRRDRVTYGYTF. CDR3 nucleotides: TGTGCCACCAGCAGAAGGGACAGAGTAACCTATGGCTACACCTTC. The gene calls are TRBV15 and TRBJ1-2; 7 bases agree with TRBD1. Germline-derived CDR1 and CDR2 are LNHNV and YYDKDF (reference sequence). With V trimmed by 2 bases and J by 4 bases, 7 bases remained unmatched. This CDR3 spans 15 amino acids.

This chain joins TRBV29-1 and TRBJ2-2; 7 bases line up with TRBD2. CDR1 and CDR2 (germline): SQVTM, ANQGSEA. This CDR3 contains 14 residues. Trimming removed 6 bases from V and 3 bases from J; junction bases left unmatched: 7. CDR3 loop: CSVPARGYTGELFF. In DNA, the CDR3 is TGCAGCGTCCCGGCGCGGGGGTACACCGGGGAGCTGTTTTTT.

This clonotype appeared a few times. Given a much more abundant clone one base away, this may be a read error. The V call is TRBV19, the J call TRBJ1-2; D remains ambiguous. V was pared by 3 bases and J by 3 bases, with 5 bases between. Germline V gives CDR1 LNHDA, CDR2 SQIVND (reference sequence). This CDR3 is built from 12 residues. CDR3 sequence: CASSMADYGYTF. For the CDR3, the DNA is TGTGCCAGTAGTATGGCGGACTATGGCTACACCTTC. The whole variable domain, filled in from reference TRBV19 and TRBJ1-2, reads DGGITQSPKYLFRKEGQNVTLSCEQNLNHDAMYWYRQDPGQGLRLIYYSQIVNDFQKGDIAEGYSVSREKKESFPLTVTSAQKNPTAFYLCASSMADYGYTFGSGTRLTVV.

In this sample, this clonotype turned up a few times. The rearrangement joins TRBV29-1 to TRBJ1-1; D not certain. Trimming stripped 4 bases from V and 0 bases from J, with 3 bases between. The CDR3 is 11 amino acids. CDR1 SQVTM and CDR2 ANQGSEA come from the germline V gene. CDR3 in amino acids: CSVAMNTEAFF. CDR3 bases: TGCAGCGTTGCCATGAACACTGAAGCTTTCTTT.

The V and J genes are TRBV3-1 and TRBJ1-2; D not resolved. Trimming removed 1 base at V and 7 bases at J, with 10 bases between. Looked up from germline, CDR1 is LGHDT and CDR2 is YNNKEL (reference sequence). The CDR3 extends over 13 amino acids. Written as DNA, the CDR3 is TGTGCCAGCAGCCAAGGTTACGGAGGTGGCTACACCTTC. Residues: CASSQGYGGGYTF.

Note on this clonotype: This is likely a read error, given that the CDR3 carries no conserved phenylalanine or tryptophan at its end. The DNA is left out, because the CDR3 cannot be placed on it with certainty; the CDR3 is given as TCRdb lists it. The rearrangement joins TRBV5-6 to TRBJ2-6. Germline CDR1 and CDR2: SGHDT and YYEEEE. With termini counted, the CDR3 has 8 amino acids. The chain's CDR3 is CASSLGTS.

J is TRBJ2-2 and V is TRBV7-9, with TRBD2 identical over 10 bases. J gave up 6 bases and V 4 bases, and 8 bases lay outside the gene matches. The CDR3 runs 16 residues. Germline V lookup: CDR1 SEHNR, CDR2 FQNEAQ (reference sequence). The CDR3 DNA reads TGTGCCAGCAGCTCGACACTTAGCGGGAGGTCCGGGGAGCTGTTTTTT. It specifies CASSSTLSGRSGELFF.

The rearrangement links TRBV25-1 to TRBJ2-5; D is possibly TRBD1 (6 bases). CDR1 is MGHDK and CDR2 is SYGVNS in the germline V gene. The CDR3 is 15 residues long. V lost 0 bases, J lost 1 base, and 9 bases lay in between. The CDR3 bases are TGTGCCAGCAGTGAATATGGCAGGGGCCAAGAGACCCAGTACTTC. Protein sequence: CASSEYGRGQETQYF. The variable domain in full, completed from reference TRBV25-1 and TRBJ2-5, reads EADIYQTPRYLVIGTGKKITLECSQTMGHDKMYWYQQDPGMELHLIHYSYGVNSTEKGDLSSESTVSRIRTEHFPLTLESARPSHTSQYLCASSEYGRGQETQYFGPGTRLLVL.

This clonotype turned up a few times. The chain uses TRBV19 and TRBJ1-1; 9 bases line up with TRBD1. The trim removed 6 bases at V and 5 bases at J, leaving 13 bases unmatched. The CDR3 is made up of 16 amino acids. Germline CDR1 reads LNHDA; CDR2 reads SQIVND (reference sequence). CDR3 DNA: TGTGCCAGTAGCCCACCTCCGGGACAGGGCAGTACTGAAGCTTTCTTT. It encodes CASSPPPGQGSTEAFF.

J is TRBJ2-5 and V is TRBV2, with a tentative D call TRBD2 (6 bases). Germline assignment: CDR1 SNHLY and CDR2 FYNNEI. This CDR3 is 16 amino acids long. With 6 bases removed from V and 3 bases from J, the gap between germline ends came to 20 bases. The CDR3 sequence: CASSFSGTSPKETQYF. The CDR3 bases are TGTGCCAGCAGCTTTAGTGGGACTTCCCCCAAAGAGACCCAGTACTTC.

The chain links TRBV12-3 or TRBV12-4 to TRBJ1-1; D gene uncertain. The V gene lost 5 bases and the J gene lost 4 bases, with 17 bases spanning the gap. CDR3 length: 15 amino acids. CDR3 sequence (DNA): TGTGCCAGCAGTCTCGAAGGCCCGTGGAGCACTGAAGCTTTCTTT. Protein: CASSLEGPWSTEAFF.